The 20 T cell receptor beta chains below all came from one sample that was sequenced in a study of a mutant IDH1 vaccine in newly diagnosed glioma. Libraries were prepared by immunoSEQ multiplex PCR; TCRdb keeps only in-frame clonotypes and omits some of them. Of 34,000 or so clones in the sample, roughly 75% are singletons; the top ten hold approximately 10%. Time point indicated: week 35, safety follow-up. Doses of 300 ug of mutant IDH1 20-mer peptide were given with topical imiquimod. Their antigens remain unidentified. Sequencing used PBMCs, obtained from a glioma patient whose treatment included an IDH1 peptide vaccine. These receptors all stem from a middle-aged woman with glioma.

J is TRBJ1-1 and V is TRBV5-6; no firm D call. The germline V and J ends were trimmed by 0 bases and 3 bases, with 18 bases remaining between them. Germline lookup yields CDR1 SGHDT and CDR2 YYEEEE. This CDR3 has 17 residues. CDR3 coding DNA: TGTGCCAGCAGCTTGGAGGCGGGGTGGATTTTCGACACTGAAGCTTTCTTT. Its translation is CASSLEAGWIFDTEAFF.

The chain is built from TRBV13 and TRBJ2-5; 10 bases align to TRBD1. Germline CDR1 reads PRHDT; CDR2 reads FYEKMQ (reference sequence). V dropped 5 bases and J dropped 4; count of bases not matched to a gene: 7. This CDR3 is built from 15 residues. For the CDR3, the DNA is TGTGCCAGCAGCACCCGGACAGGGGGTTTAGAGACCCAGTACTTC. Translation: CASSTRTGGLETQYF.

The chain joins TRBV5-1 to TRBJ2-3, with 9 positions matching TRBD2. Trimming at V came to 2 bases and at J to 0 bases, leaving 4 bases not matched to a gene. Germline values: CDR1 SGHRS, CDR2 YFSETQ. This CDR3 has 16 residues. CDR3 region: CASSLRAGGSTDTQYF. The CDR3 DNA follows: TGCGCCAGCAGCTTACGAGCGGGGGGTAGCACAGATACGCAGTATTTT.

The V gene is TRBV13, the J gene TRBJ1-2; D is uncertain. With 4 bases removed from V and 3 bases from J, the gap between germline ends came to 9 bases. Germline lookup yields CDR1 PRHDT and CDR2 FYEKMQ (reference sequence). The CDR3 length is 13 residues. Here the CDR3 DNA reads TGTGCCAGCAGCTCTGACGGATACTATGGCTACACCTTC. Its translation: CASSSDGYYGYTF.

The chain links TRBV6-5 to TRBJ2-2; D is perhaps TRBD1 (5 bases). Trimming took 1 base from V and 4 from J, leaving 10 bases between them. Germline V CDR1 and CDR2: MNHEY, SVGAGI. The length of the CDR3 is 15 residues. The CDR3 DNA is TGTGCCAGCAGTTACTGGCAGGGTAGCACCGGGGAGCTGTTTTTT. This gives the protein CASSYWQGSTGELFF.

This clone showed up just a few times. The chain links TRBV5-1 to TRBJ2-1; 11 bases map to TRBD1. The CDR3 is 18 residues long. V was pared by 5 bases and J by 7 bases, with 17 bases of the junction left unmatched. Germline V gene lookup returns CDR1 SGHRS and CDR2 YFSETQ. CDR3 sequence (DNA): TGCGCCAGCAGTTGGACAGGGGGCGCGATGTTGGTTCGGAATGAGCAGTTCTTC. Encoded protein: CASSWTGGAMLVRNEQFF.

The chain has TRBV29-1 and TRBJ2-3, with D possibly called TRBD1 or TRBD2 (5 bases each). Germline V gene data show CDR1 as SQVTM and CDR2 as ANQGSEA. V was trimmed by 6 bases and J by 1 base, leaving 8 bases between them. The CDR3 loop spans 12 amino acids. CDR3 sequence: CSVRDGTDTQYF. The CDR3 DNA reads TGCAGCGTCCGGGACGGCACAGATACGCAGTATTTT.

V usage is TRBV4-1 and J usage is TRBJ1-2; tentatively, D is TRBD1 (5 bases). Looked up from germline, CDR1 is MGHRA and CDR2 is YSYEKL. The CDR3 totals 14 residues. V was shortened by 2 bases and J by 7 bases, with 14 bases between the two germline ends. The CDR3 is CASSQRREWGGYTF. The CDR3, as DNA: TGCGCCAGCAGCCAACGCAGGGAATGGGGTGGCTACACCTTC.

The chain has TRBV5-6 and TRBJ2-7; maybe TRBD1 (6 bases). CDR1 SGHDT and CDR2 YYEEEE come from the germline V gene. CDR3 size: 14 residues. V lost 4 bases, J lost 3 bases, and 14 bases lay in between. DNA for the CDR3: TGTGCCAGCAGCCCCTGGGACACCTACTACGAGCAGTACTTC. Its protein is CASSPWDTYYEQYF.

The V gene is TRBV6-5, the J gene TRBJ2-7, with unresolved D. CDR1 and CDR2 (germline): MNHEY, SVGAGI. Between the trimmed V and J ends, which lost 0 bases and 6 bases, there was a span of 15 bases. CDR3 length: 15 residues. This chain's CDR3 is CASSYSGGTPAEQYF. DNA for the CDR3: TGTGCCAGCAGTTACTCCGGCGGAACTCCGGCCGAGCAGTACTTC.

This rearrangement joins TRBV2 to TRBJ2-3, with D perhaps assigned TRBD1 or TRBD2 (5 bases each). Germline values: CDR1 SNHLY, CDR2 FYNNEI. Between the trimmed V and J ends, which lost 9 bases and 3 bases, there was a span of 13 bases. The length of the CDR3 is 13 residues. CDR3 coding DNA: TGTGCCAGGCCGGGACGTGGGACAGATACGCAGTATTTT. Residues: CARPGRGTDTQYF.

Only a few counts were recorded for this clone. CDR3 amino acids: CASSPNPGQGGTGYTF. The CDR3 region has the DNA TGCGCCAGCAGCCCCAATCCGGGACAGGGGGGCACAGGCTACACCTTC. This chain joins TRBV5-1 and TRBJ1-2; 11 bases align to TRBD1. The germline V gene encodes CDR1 SGHRS and CDR2 YFSETQ. V lost 4 bases, J lost 8 bases, and 13 bases stayed unmatched. This CDR3 is built from 16 residues.

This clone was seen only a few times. CDR3 region: CATSRVGKNTEAFF. DNA of the CDR3: TGTGCCACCAGCAGAGTGGGGAAGAACACTGAAGCTTTCTTT. The chain joins TRBV15 to TRBJ1-1, with no clear D. V dropped 1 base and J dropped 1 base, with 7 bases sitting between them. Germline V gene lookup returns CDR1 LNHNV and CDR2 YYDKDF (reference sequence). The CDR3 has 14 amino acids. Filled out from reference TRBV15 and TRBJ1-1, the complete variable domain reads DAMVIQNPRYQVTQFGKPVTLSCSQTLNHNVMYWYQQKSSQAPKLLFHYYDKDFNNEADTPDNFQSRRPNTSFCFLDIRSPGLGDTAMYLCATSRVGKNTEAFFGQGTRLTVV.

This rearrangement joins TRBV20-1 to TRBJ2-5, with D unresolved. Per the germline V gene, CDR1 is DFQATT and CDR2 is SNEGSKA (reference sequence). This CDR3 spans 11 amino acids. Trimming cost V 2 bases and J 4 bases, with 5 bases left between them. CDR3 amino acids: CSARSGETQYF. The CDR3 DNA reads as TGCAGTGCTAGATCTGGAGAGACCCAGTACTTC.

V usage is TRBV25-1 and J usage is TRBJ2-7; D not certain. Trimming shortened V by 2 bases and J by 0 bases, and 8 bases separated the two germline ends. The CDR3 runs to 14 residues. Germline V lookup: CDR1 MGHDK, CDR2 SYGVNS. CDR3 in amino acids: CASSETASSYEQYF. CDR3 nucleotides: TGTGCCAGCAGTGAAACAGCTAGCTCCTACGAGCAGTACTTC.

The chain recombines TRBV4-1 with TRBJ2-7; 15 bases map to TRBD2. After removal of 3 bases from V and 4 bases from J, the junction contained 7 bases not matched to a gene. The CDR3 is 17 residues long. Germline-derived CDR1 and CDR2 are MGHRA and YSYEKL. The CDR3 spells CASSQELGTSGGYEQYF. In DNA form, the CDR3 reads TGCGCCAGCAGCCAGGAGCTCGGGACTAGCGGGGGGTACGAGCAGTACTTC.

The CDR3, as DNA: TGTGCCAGCAGTGAGTTTGACAGGGGATCGGGAGGCTACACCTTC. Protein product: CASSEFDRGSGGYTF. This chain uses TRBV6-4 with TRBJ1-2; 8 nucleotides agree with TRBD1. This CDR3 has 15 residues. Germline V lookup: CDR1 MRHNA, CDR2 SNTAGT. The ends lost 3 bases at V and 8 bases at J; junction bases unmatched: 11.

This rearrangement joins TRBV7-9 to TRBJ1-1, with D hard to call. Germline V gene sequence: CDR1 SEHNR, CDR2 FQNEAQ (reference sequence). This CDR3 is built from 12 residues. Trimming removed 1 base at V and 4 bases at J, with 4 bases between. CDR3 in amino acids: CASSLGVTEAFF. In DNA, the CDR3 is TGTGCCAGCAGCTTAGGCGTCACTGAAGCTTTCTTT.

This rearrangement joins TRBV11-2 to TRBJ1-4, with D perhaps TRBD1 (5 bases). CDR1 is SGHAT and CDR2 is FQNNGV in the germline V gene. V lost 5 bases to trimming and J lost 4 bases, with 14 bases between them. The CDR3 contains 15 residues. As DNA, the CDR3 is TGTGCCAGCAGCCCAGGGACTTTGAGTAATGAAAAACTGTTTTTT. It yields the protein CASSPGTLSNEKLFF.

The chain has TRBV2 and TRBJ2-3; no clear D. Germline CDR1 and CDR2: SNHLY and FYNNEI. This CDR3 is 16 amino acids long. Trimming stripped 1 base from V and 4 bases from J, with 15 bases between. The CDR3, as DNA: TGTGCCAGCAGTGAAGACGATGCCAGGTCAGCAGATACGCAGTATTTT. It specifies CASSEDDARSADTQYF.